Presented here are 24 T cell receptor beta chains from one specimen sequenced in a study of T cells expressing NK-cell markers. TCRdb reanalyzed the 5' RACE reads, giving one entry per CDR3 protein sequence and no DNA. Its table records roughly 430,000 distinct CDR3 sequences. Sequencing was carried out using blood T cells: a sorted CD56 or NKG2C T cell subset, CD4+ or CD8+ T cells, or bulk PBMC T cells (not recorded which). Every receptor here comes from a woman aged 18 to 75 in good health.

The J gene is TRBJ2-5, the V gene TRBV29-1; TCRdb calls TRBD2, which cannot be checked without DNA. This CDR3 spans 16 amino acids. Per the germline V gene, CDR1 is SQVTM and CDR2 is ANQGSEA. The CDR3 reads CSVAATSGRTQETQYF.

V and J are TRBV7-2 and TRBJ2-3. This CDR3 comprises 14 residues. Germline assignment: CDR1 SGHTA and CDR2 FQGNSA. CDR3 sequence: CASSPLTTTDTQYF. Together with reference TRBV7-2 and TRBJ2-3, the CDR3 gives the full variable domain: GAGVSQSPSNKVTEKGKDVELRCDPISGHTALYWYRQSLGQGLEFLIYFQGNSAPDKSGLPSDRFSAERTGGSVSTLTIQRTQQEDSAVYLCASSPLTTTDTQYFGPGTRLTVL.

J is TRBJ2-7 and V is TRBV20-1. The CDR3 extends over 13 amino acids. CDR1 is DFQATT, CDR2 SNEGSKA, per germline (reference sequence). The CDR3 region is CSAREAAYYEQYF.

The chain joins TRBV7-3 to TRBJ2-1; the D call of TRBD2 rests on TCRdb alone, since no DNA is present to check it. Germline V gene lookup returns CDR1 SGHTA and CDR2 FQGTGA. The CDR3 length is 13 residues. The CDR3: CASSAITSSEQFF.

The V call is TRBV23-1, the J call TRBJ2-5; TCRdb's assignment of TRBD1 cannot be checked, as there is no DNA. TRBV23-1 is given ORF status, its function remaining uncertain. CDR3 length: 14 residues. Here the CDR3 reads CASSQLKKGGTQYF.

This sequence joins TRBV7-2 and TRBJ2-2. Germline assignment: CDR1 SGHTA and CDR2 FQGNSA. This CDR3 spans 15 amino acids. The CDR3 reads CASSLSQQNTGELFF.

The V and J genes are TRBV6-5 and TRBJ2-1; TCRdb outputs TRBD1, but without DNA this stays unchecked. The CDR3 runs 16 residues. CDR1 and CDR2 from the germline V gene are MNHEY and SVGAGI. CDR3 sequence reads: CASSYSVGGLYNEQFF.

The genes are TRBV24-1 and TRBJ2-1; TCRdb picks TRBD1, but there is no DNA to check that call. Germline CDR1 reads KGHDR; CDR2 reads SFDVKD. This CDR3 comprises 14 residues. CDR3 sequence: CATSDLARGDEQFF.

The rearrangement uses TRBV6-5 and TRBJ2-1; the TCRdb call, TRBD2, lacks DNA for checking. The CDR3 has 17 amino acids. Per the germline V gene, CDR1 is MNHEY and CDR2 is SVGAGI. This chain's CDR3 is CASSYGTSGLSYNEQFF.

This chain links TRBV12-3 or TRBV12-4 with TRBJ2-2. This CDR3 has 13 amino acids. The CDR3 reads CASSLAHTGELFF.

The chain recombines TRBV20-1 with TRBJ2-1. Germline CDR1 DFQATT, CDR2 SNEGSKA (reference sequence). The CDR3 has 13 residues. The CDR3 sequence is CSARFVGFIEQFF.

V gene TRBV15 combines with J gene TRBJ2-3; TCRdb's D call of TRBD2 is untestable without DNA. The length of the CDR3 is 16 residues. CDR1 and CDR2 (germline): LNHNV, YYDKDF (reference sequence). CDR3 loop: CATSRDSGTATDTQYF.

The chain combines TRBV4-1 with TRBJ2-1; TCRdb designates TRBD2, a call that cannot be tested without DNA. The CDR3 extends over 16 amino acids. The germline gives CDR1 MGHRA, CDR2 YSYEKL. CDR3 sequence: CASSQPGYSINNEQFF.

The rearrangement joins TRBV15 to TRBJ1-3. Looked up from germline, CDR1 is LNHNV and CDR2 is YYDKDF (reference sequence). The CDR3 is 15 residues long. CDR3 protein: CATSRDSDRGNTIYF.

The rearrangement uses TRBV12-3 or TRBV12-4 and TRBJ2-7. The CDR3 spans 13 residues. CDR3 sequence: CASSLAPSYEQYF.

The rearrangement uses TRBV4-3 and TRBJ2-1; TCRdb lists TRBD1, though no DNA is available to test this call. The length of the CDR3 is 14 residues. CDR1 is LGHNA, CDR2 YSLEER, per germline. CDR3 sequence: CASSQEGQYNEQFF.

The gene calls are TRBV10-3 and TRBJ2-6. This CDR3 comprises 17 residues. CDR1 and CDR2 (germline): ENHRY, SYGVKD. The CDR3 is CAISESLGNSGANVLTF.

The rearrangement joins TRBV24-1 to TRBJ2-7; TCRdb lists TRBD1, though no DNA is available to test this call. Looked up from germline, CDR1 is KGHDR and CDR2 is SFDVKD. The CDR3 runs 18 residues. CDR3 loop: CATRPGDYPSGTTYEQYF.

The J gene is TRBJ1-5, the V gene TRBV28; TCRdb picks TRBD1, but there is no DNA to check that call. The CDR3 covers 16 residues. CDR1 is MDHEN and CDR2 is SYDVKM in the germline V gene. The CDR3 spells CASSLWGQDSNQPQHF.

The J gene is TRBJ2-3, the V gene TRBV25-1; the TRBD2 assignment by TCRdb is unverifiable without DNA. Germline V gene data show CDR1 as MGHDK and CDR2 as SYGVNS. CDR3 length equals 15 residues. The CDR3 reads CASTGLTSSQDTQYF.

V and J are TRBV20-1 and TRBJ1-5; TCRdb names TRBD1, which stays unverified in the absence of DNA. The CDR3 is made up of 12 amino acids. Per the germline V gene, CDR1 is DFQATT and CDR2 is SNEGSKA (reference sequence). Here the CDR3 reads CSARPGKWPQHF.

The chain joins TRBV14 to TRBJ2-1. Germline V CDR1 and CDR2: SGHDN, FVKESK. This CDR3 comprises 14 residues. The CDR3 reads CASSQDILVDEQFF.

V is TRBV3-1 and J is TRBJ2-7; TCRdb picks TRBD2, but there is no DNA to check that call. Germline V gene data show CDR1 as LGHDT and CDR2 as YNNKEL (reference sequence). The CDR3 is made up of 15 amino acids. The CDR3 loop reads CASRDSGTSGRAPNF.

The chain combines TRBV7-6 with TRBJ1-1; TCRdb returns TRBD1, unconfirmable since there is no DNA. In germline, CDR1 is SGHVS, CDR2 FNYEAQ. CDR3 length equals 13 residues. The CDR3 here is CASSDRLNTEAFF. The full variable domain, its missing parts supplied by reference TRBV7-6 and TRBJ1-1, is GAGVSQSPRYKVTKRGQDVALRCDPISGHVSLYWYRQALGQGPEFLTYFNYEAQQDKSGLPNDRFSAERPEGSISTLTIQRTEQRDSAMYRCASSDRLNTEAFFGQGTRLTVV.